Below, 8 T cell receptor beta chains from the same sample are listed, as sequenced in a study of post-analysis software for immune sequencing data. Study results and limitations: Controls had lower frequencies than patients of five TRBV segments, which included TRBV5-6, TRBV5-1 and TRBV20-1.

These receptors have no identified antigens. The TCR beta cDNA libraries carried unique molecular identifiers. TCRdb reprocessed the PCR reads via MiXCR and lists one record per CDR3 protein. Of hundreds of thousands of distinct CDR3 sequences listed, 25% to 30% are singletons. Sequenced material: blood. The source of these receptors is a girl between 5 and 17 years old with multiple sclerosis.

The chain recombines TRBV15 with TRBJ1-5; D perhaps matches TRBD1 (6 bases). CDR1 is LNHNV, CDR2 YYDKDF, per germline (reference sequence). Trimming shortened V by 0 bases and J by 4 bases, and 10 bases separated the two germline ends. The CDR3 runs 15 residues. The CDR3 reads CATSRDRGANQPQHF. DNA for the CDR3: TGTGCCACCAGCAGAGATCGGGGGGCGAATCAGCCCCAGCATTTT.

The genes are TRBV7-9 and TRBJ1-1; 7 bases fit TRBD1. Per the germline V gene, CDR1 is SEHNR and CDR2 is FQNEAQ (reference sequence). The CDR3 sequence is 12 residues long. V shed 5 bases and J 10 bases; nucleotides not matched to a gene: 7. The CDR3 sequence: CASSIRRDRAFF. The CDR3 nucleotides are TGTGCCAGCAGCATAAGGCGGGACAGAGCTTTCTTT. Full variable domain (outside the CDR3, taken from reference TRBV7-9 and TRBJ1-1): DTGVSQNPRHKITKRGQNVTFRCDPISEHNRLYWYRQTLGQGPEFLTYFQNEAQLEKSRLLSDRFSAERPKGSFSTLEIQRTEQGDSAMYLCASSIRRDRAFFGQGTRLTVV.

The chain has TRBV7-2 and TRBJ2-5, with D hard to call. From germline, CDR1 is SGHTA and CDR2 FQGNSA. V lost 5 bases and J lost 2, with 12 bases in between. The CDR3 spans 14 residues. In DNA form, the CDR3 reads TGTGCCAGCAGCCGTAGCTTCCCACAAGAGACCCAGTACTTC. It is translated as CASSRSFPQETQYF.

This clonotype was found a few times. The rearrangement links TRBV27 to TRBJ2-1; TRBD1 matches 9 bases. The J segment lost 3 bases and the V segment lost 9 bases, leaving 6 bases of the junction unmatched. Germline values: CDR1 MNHEY, CDR2 SMNVEV (reference sequence). The CDR3 runs 14 residues. CDR3 sequence: CASKTGGYYNEQFF. In DNA, the CDR3 is TGTGCCAGTAAGACAGGGGGTTACTACAATGAGCAGTTCTTC.

The chain recombines TRBV20-1 with TRBJ1-5, with TRBD1 identical over 11 bases. The CDR3 covers 18 residues. Germline assignment: CDR1 DFQATT and CDR2 SNEGSKA (reference sequence). V dropped 1 base and J dropped 2; count of bases not matched to a gene: 10. CDR3 nucleotide sequence: TGCAGTGCTAGAGTGGACAGGGGGCGCGGGTCGGGCAATCAGCCCCAGCATTTT. Its translation: CSARVDRGRGSGNQPQHF.

The table lists this clonotype with a few counts. This chain connects TRBV10-1 to TRBJ1-1; no clear D gene. The CDR3 sequence is 15 residues long. The ends were cut back, 0 bases at V and 11 bases at J, with 19 bases in the middle. CDR1 and CDR2 from the germline V gene are WNHNN and SYGVQD (reference sequence). CDR3 sequence reads: CASSESKDPNRRAFF. For the CDR3, the DNA is TGCGCCAGCAGTGAGTCTAAGGACCCTAACCGGCGGGCTTTCTTT.

The chain links TRBV5-6 to TRBJ2-1; D remains unclear. CDR1 is SGHDT and CDR2 is YYEEEE in the germline V gene. Trimming removed 6 bases from V and 9 bases from J, with 13 bases in between. This CDR3 comprises 12 residues. Written as DNA, the CDR3 is TGTGCCAGCAACCCAACTTTCGGTGAGCAGTTCTTC. Protein: CASNPTFGEQFF. The variable domain in full, with the rest retrieved from reference TRBV5-6 and TRBJ2-1, is DAGVTQSPTHLIKTRGQQVTLRCSPKSGHDTVSWYQQALGQGPQFIFQYYEEEERQRGNFPDRFSGHQFPNYSSELNVNALLLGDSALYLCASNPTFGEQFFGPGTRLTVL.

The chain joins TRBV7-9 to TRBJ2-3; 10 bases are shared with TRBD2. Germline CDR1 reads SEHNR; CDR2 reads FQNEAQ (reference sequence). The trim removed 2 bases at V and 4 bases at J, leaving 6 bases unmatched. This CDR3 contains 16 residues. For the CDR3, the DNA is TGTGCCAGCAGCTTACCGGGACTAGCGCCATCAGATACGCAGTATTTT. Protein: CASSLPGLAPSDTQYF.